This T cell receptor (beta chain) was recorded in a study of Graves' ophthalmopathy and Graves' hyperthyroidism. In this sample, this clonotype turned up many times. Amplified TCR beta CDR3 regions were obtained using RNA transcripts as template. The first round was an RT-PCR with HTBI primers, and the second round was a multiplex PCR. A single record per CDR3 protein comes from TCRdb applying MiXCR to the multiplex PCR reads. The data show 200,000 to 250,000 distinct CDR3 sequences, about 22% seen once. Per the germline V gene, CDR1 is MNHNS and CDR2 is SASEGT. V was clipped by 7 bases and J by 5 bases, with 20 bases between them. The CDR3 sequence is 15 residues long.

Sequencing was done on a sample of peripheral blood. V usage is TRBV6-1 and J usage is TRBJ1-1, with D possibly being TRBD1 (6 bases). This sequence was found in a woman in her 50s with Graves' ophthalmopathy. Written as DNA, the CDR3 is TGTGCCAGCACTAAGGGGGGGGTGGCGGGGACTGAAGCTTTCTTT. As protein: CASTKGGVAGTEAFF.